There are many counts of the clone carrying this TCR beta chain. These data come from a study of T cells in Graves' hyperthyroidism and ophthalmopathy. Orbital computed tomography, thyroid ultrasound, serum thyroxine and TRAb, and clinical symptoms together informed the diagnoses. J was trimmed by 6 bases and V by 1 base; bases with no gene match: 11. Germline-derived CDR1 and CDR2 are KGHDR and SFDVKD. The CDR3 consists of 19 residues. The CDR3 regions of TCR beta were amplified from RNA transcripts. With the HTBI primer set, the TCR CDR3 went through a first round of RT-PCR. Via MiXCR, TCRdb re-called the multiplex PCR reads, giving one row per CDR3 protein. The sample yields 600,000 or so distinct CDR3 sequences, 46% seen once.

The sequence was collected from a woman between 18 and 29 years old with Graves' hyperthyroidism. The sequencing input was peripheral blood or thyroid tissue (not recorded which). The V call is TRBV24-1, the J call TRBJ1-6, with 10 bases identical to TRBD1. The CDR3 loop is CATSDFRDRGLVCNSPLHF. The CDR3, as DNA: TGTGCCACCAGTGATTTTAGGGACAGGGGACTGGTGTGTAATTCACCCCTCCACTTT.